This is a list of T cell receptor beta chains from one sample in a study of cytomegalovirus exposure and HLA in healthy donors. The protocol was immunoSEQ multiplex PCR, while the TCRdb copy is restricted to in-frame clones and leaves out a portion. The profile shows approximately 160,000 clones, 80% to 90% of them singletons. The sample taken for sequencing was PBMCs. The receptors were gathered from a girl aged 10 to 17 in good health and CMV-seropositive. CDR3s include the opening cysteine and the closing phenylalanine or tryptophan. Fields, in order: J gene, V gene, CDR3 length, D gene, clone size, CDR3 protein, CDR3 DNA. D genes are given only for firm matches. The size of a clone is reported for some rows only, either as once, few or many, or as a class for expanded clones.

J: TRBJ2-3; V: TRBV5-4; length: 16; D: TRBD1; size: -; CDR3: CASSPRGTGGRDTQYF; DNA: TGTGCCAGCAGCCCCCGCGGGACAGGGGGAAGAGATACGCAGTATTTT
J: TRBJ1-6; V: TRBV27; length: 14; D: -; size: -; CDR3: CASTRTTHNSPLHF; DNA: TGTGCCAGCACCCGGACAACACATAATTCACCCCTCCACTTT
J: TRBJ1-5; V: TRBV2; length: 15; D: -; size: -; CDR3: CASSEYKAVNQPQHF; DNA: TGTGCCAGCAGTGAATATAAGGCGGTTAATCAGCCCCAGCATTTT
J: TRBJ2-1; V: TRBV19; length: 16; D: TRBD2; size: -; CDR3: CASSELAGGHYNEQFF; DNA: TGTGCCAGTAGTGAACTAGCGGGGGGGCACTACAATGAGCAGTTCTTC
J: TRBJ1-1; V: TRBV25-1; length: 12; D: -; size: few; CDR3: CASRVGNTEAFF; DNA: TGTGCCAGCCGGGTCGGGAACACTGAAGCTTTCTTT
J: TRBJ1-1; V: TRBV6-6; length: 13; D: -; size: -; CDR3: CASRRQDNTEAFF; DNA: TGTGCCAGCAGACGACAGGATAACACTGAAGCTTTCTTT
J: TRBJ1-1; V: TRBV15; length: 16; D: TRBD1; size: -; CDR3: CATSRPGQGLNTEAFF; DNA: TGTGCCACCAGCAGACCGGGACAGGGCTTGAACACTGAAGCTTTCTTT
J: TRBJ1-2; V: TRBV2; length: 14; D: -; size: -; CDR3: CASNPTSPNYGYTF; DNA: TGTGCCAGCAATCCGACATCCCCAAACTATGGCTACACCTTC
J: TRBJ1-2; V: TRBV5-1; length: 16; D: -; size: -; CDR3: CASSLGPPETVGGYTF; DNA: TGCGCCAGCAGCTTGGGCCCCCCTGAAACTGTCGGTGGCTACACCTTC
J: TRBJ1-1; V: TRBV9; length: 13; D: -; size: -; CDR3: CASSPSVLTEAFF; DNA: TGTGCCAGCAGCCCGAGCGTCCTCACTGAAGCTTTCTTT
J: TRBJ2-7; V: TRBV5-1; length: 14; D: -; size: -; CDR3: CASSLMGESYEQYF; DNA: TGCGCCAGCAGCTTGATGGGAGAGAGCTACGAGCAGTACTTC
J: TRBJ2-6; V: TRBV7-3; length: 20; D: TRBD1; size: -; CDR3: CASSLISGQGESPGANVLTF; DNA: TGTGCCAGCAGCTTAATTTCAGGACAGGGTGAAAGTCCTGGGGCCAACGTCCTGACTTTC
J: TRBJ2-1; V: TRBV5-6; length: 18; D: TRBD2; size: once; CDR3: CASRAGTSGGALYNEQFF; DNA: TGTGCCAGCAGGGCCGGGACTAGCGGGGGGGCTTTGTACAATGAGCAGTTCTTC
J: TRBJ1-1; V: TRBV25-1; length: 13; D: -; size: -; CDR3: CASLGPSRTEAFF; DNA: TGTGCCAGCCTGGGGCCTTCTAGAACTGAAGCTTTCTTT
J: TRBJ1-1; V: TRBV7-9; length: 15; D: TRBD1; size: -; CDR3: CASRGTGTVNTEAFF; DNA: TGTGCCAGCAGAGGGACCGGGACAGTAAACACTGAAGCTTTCTTT
J: TRBJ1-5; V: TRBV6-5; length: 15; D: TRBD1; size: -; CDR3: CASSLGQGGNQPQHF; DNA: TGTGCCAGCAGCCTGGGACAGGGCGGCAATCAGCCCCAGCATTTT
J: TRBJ2-5; V: TRBV19; length: 14; D: -; size: -; CDR3: CASSIGGGAETQYF; DNA: TGTGCCAGTAGTATAGGAGGGGGGGCTGAGACCCAGTACTTC
J: TRBJ2-7; V: TRBV13; length: 16; D: -; size: -; CDR3: CASSLRRDTMLYEQYF; DNA: TGTGCCAGCAGCTTAAGACGGGACACGATGCTCTACGAGCAGTACTTC
J: TRBJ1-5; V: TRBV21-1; length: 20; D: -; size: -; CDR3: CASSKSTGRLDYPRGQPQHF; DNA: TGTGCCAGCAGCAAGTCCACAGGGAGATTGGATTATCCCCGGGGTCAGCCCCAGCATTTT
J: TRBJ2-2; V: TRBV7-3; length: 20; D: TRBD1; size: -; CDR3: CASSLGQRGPTILNTGELFF; DNA: TGTGCCAGCAGCTTAGGACAAAGGGGGCCTACGATCCTGAACACCGGGGAGCTGTTTTTT
J: TRBJ1-5; V: TRBV6-5; length: 15; D: -; size: -; CDR3: CASSYSDSSDQPQHF; DNA: TGTGCCAGCAGTTACTCCGACAGTAGTGATCAGCCCCAGCATTTT
J: TRBJ2-5; V: TRBV5-1; length: 15; D: TRBD1; size: -; CDR3: CASSRGQGYQETQYF; DNA: TGCGCCAGCAGCCGAGGACAGGGGTACCAAGAGACCCAGTACTTC
J: TRBJ1-2; V: TRBV5-6; length: 14; D: TRBD1; size: -; CDR3: CASSGDRAYYGYTF; DNA: TGTGCCAGCAGCGGGGACAGGGCTTACTATGGCTACACCTTC
J: TRBJ1-2; V: TRBV19; length: 18; D: TRBD1; size: -; CDR3: CASSPTSPSGGVRYGYTF; DNA: TGTGCCAGTAGCCCGACCTCACCGTCAGGGGGCGTTCGCTATGGCTACACCTTC
J: TRBJ2-1; V: TRBV7-2; length: 16; D: TRBD1; size: -; CDR3: CASSLRAQGAGNEQFF; DNA: TGTGCCAGCAGCCTAAGAGCACAGGGGGCTGGCAATGAGCAGTTCTTC
J: TRBJ1-1; V: TRBV11-2; length: 14; D: TRBD1; size: -; CDR3: CASSSRGLAGEAFF; DNA: TGTGCCAGCAGCTCCAGGGGGCTGGCAGGAGAAGCTTTCTTT
J: TRBJ2-2; V: TRBV19; length: 15; D: TRBD1; size: -; CDR3: CASSPTGGGTGELFF; DNA: TGTGCCAGTAGTCCCACAGGGGGTGGGACCGGGGAGCTGTTTTTT
J: TRBJ2-3; V: TRBV15; length: 17; D: TRBD2; size: once; CDR3: CATSRDRAGFLTDTQYF; DNA: TGTGCCACCAGCAGAGATCGAGCGGGGTTCCTCACAGATACGCAGTATTTT
J: TRBJ2-7; V: TRBV11-2; length: 14; D: TRBD1; size: few; CDR3: CASSSEGQHYEQYF; DNA: TGTGCCAGCAGCTCTGAGGGACAGCACTACGAGCAGTACTTC
J: TRBJ1-2; V: TRBV19; length: 16; D: -; size: -; CDR3: CASSSRGGRERNGYTF; DNA: TGTGCCAGTAGTTCCCGAGGCGGCAGGGAACGGAATGGCTACACCTTC
J: TRBJ1-1; V: TRBV7-9; length: 12; D: TRBD1; size: -; CDR3: CASSLDRTEAFF; DNA: TGTGCCAGCAGCTTGGACAGGACTGAAGCTTTCTTT
J: TRBJ1-3; V: TRBV12-5; length: 20; D: -; size: -; CDR3: CASGLPRPRSPASSGNTIYF; DNA: TGTGCTAGTGGTTTGCCTCGCCCGCGCTCGCCCGCGAGCTCTGGAAACACCATATATTTT
J: TRBJ2-3; V: TRBV7-9; length: 13; D: -; size: -; CDR3: CASRGGGPDTQYF; DNA: TGTGCCAGCAGAGGCGGAGGTCCCGATACGCAGTATTTT
J: TRBJ1-4; V: TRBV7-6; length: 15; D: TRBD1; size: -; CDR3: CASSLGQAVNEKLFF; DNA: TGTGCCAGCAGCCTCGGACAGGCGGTTAATGAAAAACTGTTTTTT
J: TRBJ2-3; V: TRBV9; length: 17; D: TRBD2; size: -; CDR3: CASSVEFSGENTDTQYF; DNA: TGTGCCAGCAGCGTAGAGTTCAGCGGGGAAAACACAGATACGCAGTATTTT
J: TRBJ2-5; V: TRBV19; length: 14; D: -; size: few; CDR3: CASSPRQLQETQYF; DNA: TGTGCCAGTAGCCCCAGACAGCTCCAAGAGACCCAGTACTTC
J: TRBJ1-2; V: TRBV6-6; length: 15; D: -; size: -; CDR3: CASSPSPDFNYGYTF; DNA: TGTGCCAGCAGCCCCTCCCCAGATTTTAACTATGGCTACACCTTC
J: TRBJ2-3; V: TRBV21-1; length: 18; D: -; size: -; CDR3: CASSKNRADPRTTDTQYF; DNA: TGTGCCAGCAGCAAAAACAGGGCAGATCCGAGGACGACAGATACGCAGTATTTT
J: TRBJ2-1; V: TRBV6-5; length: 13; D: TRBD2; size: -; CDR3: CAGLADDYNEQFF; DNA: TGTGCCGGACTAGCGGATGACTACAATGAGCAGTTCTTC
J: TRBJ2-1; V: TRBV7-6; length: 13; D: -; size: -; CDR3: CASSGGAYNEQFF; DNA: TGTGCCAGCAGCGGGGGGGCATACAATGAGCAGTTCTTC